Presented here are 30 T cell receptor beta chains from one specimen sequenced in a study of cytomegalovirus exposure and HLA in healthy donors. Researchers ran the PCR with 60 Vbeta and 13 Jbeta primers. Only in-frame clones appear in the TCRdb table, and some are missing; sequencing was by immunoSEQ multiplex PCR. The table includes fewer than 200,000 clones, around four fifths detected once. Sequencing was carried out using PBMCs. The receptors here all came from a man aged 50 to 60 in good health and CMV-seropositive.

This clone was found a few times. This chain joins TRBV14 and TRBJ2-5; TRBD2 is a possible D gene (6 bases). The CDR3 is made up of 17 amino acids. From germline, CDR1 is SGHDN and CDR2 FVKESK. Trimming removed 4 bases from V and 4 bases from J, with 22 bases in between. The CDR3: CASSPRGLGLGVETQYF. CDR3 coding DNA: TGTGCCAGCAGCCCACGGGGCTTGGGACTTGGGGTAGAGACCCAGTACTTC.

The CDR3 region is CASSFGTGGSQFEKLFF. The CDR3 nucleotides are TGTGCCAGCAGCTTTGGGACAGGGGGTTCTCAATTTGAAAAACTGTTTTTT. The gene calls are TRBV11-2 and TRBJ1-4; 11 nucleotides align to TRBD1. After removal of 3 bases from V and 7 bases from J, the junction contained 10 bases not matched to a gene. CDR3 length: 17 amino acids. In germline, CDR1 is SGHAT, CDR2 FQNNGV.

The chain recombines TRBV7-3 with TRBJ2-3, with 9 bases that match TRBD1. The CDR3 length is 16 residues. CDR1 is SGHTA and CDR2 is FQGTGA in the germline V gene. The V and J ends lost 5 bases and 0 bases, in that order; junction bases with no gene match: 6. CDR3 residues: CASSMGQGVSTDTQYF. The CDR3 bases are TGTGCCAGCAGCATGGGACAGGGCGTTAGCACAGATACGCAGTATTTT.

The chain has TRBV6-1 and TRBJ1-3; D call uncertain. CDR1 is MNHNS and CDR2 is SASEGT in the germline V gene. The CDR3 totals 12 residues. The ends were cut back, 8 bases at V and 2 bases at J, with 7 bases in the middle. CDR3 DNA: TGTGCCAGCCACAGCCCTGGAAACACCATATATTTT. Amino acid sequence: CASHSPGNTIYF.

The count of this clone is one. The CDR3 here is CASSPGVTGELFF. CDR3 bases: TGTGCCAGCTCACCCGGGGTCACCGGGGAGCTGTTTTTT. The V and J genes are TRBV18 and TRBJ2-2; possibly TRBD2 for D (5 bases). The CDR3 spans 13 residues. CDR1 is KGHSH, CDR2 LQKENI, per germline. Trimming stripped 3 bases from V and 4 bases from J, with 6 bases between.

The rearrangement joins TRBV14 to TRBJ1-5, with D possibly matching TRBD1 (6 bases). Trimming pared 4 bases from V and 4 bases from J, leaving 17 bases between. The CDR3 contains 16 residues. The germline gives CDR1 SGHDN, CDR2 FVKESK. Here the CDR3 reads CASSLPEGQRNQPQHF. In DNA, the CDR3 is TGTGCCAGCAGCCTCCCAGAAGGACAGCGTAATCAGCCCCAGCATTTT.

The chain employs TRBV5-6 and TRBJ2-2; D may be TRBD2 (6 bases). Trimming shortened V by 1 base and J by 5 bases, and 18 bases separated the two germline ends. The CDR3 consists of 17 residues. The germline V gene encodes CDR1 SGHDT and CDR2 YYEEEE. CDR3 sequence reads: CASSLWSELAGTGELFF. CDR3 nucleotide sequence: TGTGCCAGCAGCTTGTGGTCGGAACTAGCTGGAACCGGGGAGCTGTTTTTT.

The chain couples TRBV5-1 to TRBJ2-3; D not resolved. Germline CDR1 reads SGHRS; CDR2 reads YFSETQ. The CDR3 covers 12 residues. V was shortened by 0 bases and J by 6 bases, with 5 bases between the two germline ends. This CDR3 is CASSLVSDTQYF. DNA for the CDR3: TGCGCCAGCAGCTTGGTGTCGGATACGCAGTATTTT.

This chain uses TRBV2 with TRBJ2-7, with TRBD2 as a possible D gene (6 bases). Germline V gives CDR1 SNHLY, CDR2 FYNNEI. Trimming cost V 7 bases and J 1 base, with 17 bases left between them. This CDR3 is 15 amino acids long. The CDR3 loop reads CASKSSAGASYEQYF. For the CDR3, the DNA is TGTGCCAGCAAGTCTAGCGCGGGCGCATCCTACGAGCAGTACTTC.

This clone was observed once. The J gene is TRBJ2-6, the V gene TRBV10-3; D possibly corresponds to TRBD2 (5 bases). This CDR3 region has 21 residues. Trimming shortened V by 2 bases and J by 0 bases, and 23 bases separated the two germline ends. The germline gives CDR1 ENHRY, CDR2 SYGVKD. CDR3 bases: TGTGCCATCAGTGAGAATTACCCTGAGGTGACGGGAAGCTCTGGGGCCAACGTCCTGACTTTC. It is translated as CAISENYPEVTGSSGANVLTF.

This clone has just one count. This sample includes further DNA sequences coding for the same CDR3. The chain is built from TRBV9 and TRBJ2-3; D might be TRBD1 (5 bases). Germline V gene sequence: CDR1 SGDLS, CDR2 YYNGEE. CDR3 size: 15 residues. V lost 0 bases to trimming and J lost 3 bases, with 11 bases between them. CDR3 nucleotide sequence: TGTGCCAGCAGCGTAGGCCAGGGTGGAACAGATACGCAGTATTTT. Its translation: CASSVGQGGTDTQYF.

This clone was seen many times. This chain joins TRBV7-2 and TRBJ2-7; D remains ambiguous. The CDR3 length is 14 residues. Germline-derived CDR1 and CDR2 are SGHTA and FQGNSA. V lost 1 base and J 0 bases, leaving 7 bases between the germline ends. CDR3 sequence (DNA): TGTGCCAGCAGCTTAGACTTAAGCTCCTACGAGCAGTACTTC. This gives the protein CASSLDLSSYEQYF.

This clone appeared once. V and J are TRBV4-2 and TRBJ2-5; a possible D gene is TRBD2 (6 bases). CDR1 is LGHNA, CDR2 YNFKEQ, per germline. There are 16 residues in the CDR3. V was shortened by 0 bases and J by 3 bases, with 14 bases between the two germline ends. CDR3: CASSQEDAGLEETQYF. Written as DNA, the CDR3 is TGTGCCAGCAGCCAAGAAGATGCGGGGTTGGAAGAGACCCAGTACTTC.

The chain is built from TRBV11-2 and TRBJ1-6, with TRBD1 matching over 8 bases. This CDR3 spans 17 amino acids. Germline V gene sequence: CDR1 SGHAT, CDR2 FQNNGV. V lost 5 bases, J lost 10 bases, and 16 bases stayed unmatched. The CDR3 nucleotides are TGTGCCAGCAGCAACACACAACAGCAGGGGGCGAAATCACCCCTCCACTTT. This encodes CASSNTQQQGAKSPLHF.

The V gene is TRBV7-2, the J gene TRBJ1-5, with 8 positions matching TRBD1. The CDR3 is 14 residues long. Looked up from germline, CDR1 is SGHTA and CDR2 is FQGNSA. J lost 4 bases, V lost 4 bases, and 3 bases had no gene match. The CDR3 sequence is CASSSRQGNQPQHF. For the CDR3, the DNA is TGTGCCAGCAGCTCCAGACAGGGGAATCAGCCCCAGCATTTT.

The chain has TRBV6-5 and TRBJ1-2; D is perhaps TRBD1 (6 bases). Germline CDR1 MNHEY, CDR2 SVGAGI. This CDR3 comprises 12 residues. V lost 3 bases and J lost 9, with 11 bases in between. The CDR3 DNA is TGTGCCAGCAGTTATAAGGGGGGGAGCTACACCTTC. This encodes CASSYKGGSYTF.

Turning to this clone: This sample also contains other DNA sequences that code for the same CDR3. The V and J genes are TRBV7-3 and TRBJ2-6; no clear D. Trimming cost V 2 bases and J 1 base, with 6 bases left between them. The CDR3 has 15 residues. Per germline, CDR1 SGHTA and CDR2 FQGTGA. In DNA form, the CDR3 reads TGTGCCAGCAGCTTATCCGGGTCTGGGGCCAACGTCCTGACTTTC. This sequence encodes CASSLSGSGANVLTF.

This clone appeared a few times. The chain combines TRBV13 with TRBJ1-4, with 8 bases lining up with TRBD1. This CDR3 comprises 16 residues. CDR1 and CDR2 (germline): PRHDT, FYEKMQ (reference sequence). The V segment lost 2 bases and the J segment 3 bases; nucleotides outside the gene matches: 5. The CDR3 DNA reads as TGTGCCAGCAGCTTAACAGACAGGGGAGCTAATGAAAAACTGTTTTTT. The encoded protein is CASSLTDRGANEKLFF.

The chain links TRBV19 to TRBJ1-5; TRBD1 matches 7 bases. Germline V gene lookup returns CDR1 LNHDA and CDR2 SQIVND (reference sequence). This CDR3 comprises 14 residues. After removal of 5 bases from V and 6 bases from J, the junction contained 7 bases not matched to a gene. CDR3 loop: CASSSGGRLQPQHF. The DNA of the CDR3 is TGTGCCAGTAGTTCAGGGGGGCGCCTTCAGCCCCAGCATTTT.

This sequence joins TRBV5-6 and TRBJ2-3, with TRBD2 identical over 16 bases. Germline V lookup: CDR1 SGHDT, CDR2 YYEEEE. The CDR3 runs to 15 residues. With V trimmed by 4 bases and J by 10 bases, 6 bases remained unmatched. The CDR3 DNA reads TGTGCCAGCAGCGAGGGACTAGCGGGAGGGCGTCCGCAGTATTTT. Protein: CASSEGLAGGRPQYF.

The CDR3 loop is CASSKDSLSNEQFF. The CDR3 region has the DNA TGCGCCAGCAGCAAAGACAGCCTCTCCAATGAGCAGTTCTTC. This chain connects TRBV5-1 to TRBJ2-1, with D maybe TRBD1 (5 bases). The CDR3 has 14 amino acids. Trimming removed 4 bases from V and 6 bases from J, with 14 bases in between. Germline values: CDR1 SGHRS, CDR2 YFSETQ.

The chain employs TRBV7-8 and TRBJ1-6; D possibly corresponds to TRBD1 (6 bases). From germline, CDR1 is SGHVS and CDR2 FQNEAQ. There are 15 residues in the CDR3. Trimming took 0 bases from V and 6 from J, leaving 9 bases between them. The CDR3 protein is CASSLAARGNSPLHF. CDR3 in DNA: TGTGCCAGCAGCTTAGCGGCCAGGGGTAATTCACCCCTCCACTTT.

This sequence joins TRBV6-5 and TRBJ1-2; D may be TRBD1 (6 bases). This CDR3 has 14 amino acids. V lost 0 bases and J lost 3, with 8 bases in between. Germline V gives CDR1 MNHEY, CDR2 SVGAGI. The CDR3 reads CASSYSPGDYGYTF. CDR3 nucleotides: TGTGCCAGCAGTTACTCGCCAGGGGACTATGGCTACACCTTC.

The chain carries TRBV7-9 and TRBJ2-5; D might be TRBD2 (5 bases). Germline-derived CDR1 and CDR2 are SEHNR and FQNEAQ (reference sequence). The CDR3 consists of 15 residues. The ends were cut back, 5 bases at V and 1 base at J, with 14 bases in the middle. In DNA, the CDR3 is TGTGCCAGCAGCCCTAATTTCGGGGTCCAAGAGACCCAGTACTTC. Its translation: CASSPNFGVQETQYF.

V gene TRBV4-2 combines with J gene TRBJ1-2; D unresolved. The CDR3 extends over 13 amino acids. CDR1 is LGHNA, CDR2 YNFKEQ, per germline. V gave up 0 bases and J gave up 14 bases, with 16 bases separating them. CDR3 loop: CASSQDEDRGLTF. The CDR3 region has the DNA TGTGCCAGCAGCCAAGACGAGGACCGGGGTCTTACCTTC.

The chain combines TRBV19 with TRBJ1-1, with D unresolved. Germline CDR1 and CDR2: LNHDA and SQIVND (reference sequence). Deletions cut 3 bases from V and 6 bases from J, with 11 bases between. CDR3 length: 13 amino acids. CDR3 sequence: CASSIKRAAEAFF. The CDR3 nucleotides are TGTGCCAGTAGTATTAAGAGGGCGGCTGAAGCTTTCTTT.

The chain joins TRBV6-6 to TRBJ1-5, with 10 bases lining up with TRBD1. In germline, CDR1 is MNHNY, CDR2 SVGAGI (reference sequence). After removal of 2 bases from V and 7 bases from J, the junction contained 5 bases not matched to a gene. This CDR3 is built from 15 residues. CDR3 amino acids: CASSYTTGGSQPQHF. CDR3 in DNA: TGTGCCAGCAGTTACACGACAGGGGGCTCGCAGCCCCAGCATTTT.

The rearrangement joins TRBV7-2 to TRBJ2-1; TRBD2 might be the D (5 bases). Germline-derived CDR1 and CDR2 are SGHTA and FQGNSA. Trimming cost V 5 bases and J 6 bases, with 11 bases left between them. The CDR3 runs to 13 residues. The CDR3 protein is CASSRPGINEQFF. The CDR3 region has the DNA TGTGCCAGCAGCCGACCGGGAATCAATGAGCAGTTCTTC.

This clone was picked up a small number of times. CDR3 protein: CASSVVSGTTYNEQFF. The CDR3 DNA sequence: TGTGCCAGCAGCGTCGTTAGCGGGACAACCTACAATGAGCAGTTCTTC. The chain uses TRBV7-2 and TRBJ2-1, with TRBD2 matching over 8 bases. This CDR3 contains 16 residues. J was trimmed by 2 bases and V by 5 bases; bases with no gene match: 8. Per the germline V gene, CDR1 is SGHTA and CDR2 is FQGNSA.

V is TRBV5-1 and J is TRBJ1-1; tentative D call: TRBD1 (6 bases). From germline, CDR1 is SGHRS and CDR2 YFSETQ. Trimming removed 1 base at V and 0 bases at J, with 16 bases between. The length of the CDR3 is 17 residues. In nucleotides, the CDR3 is TGCGCCAGCAGCTTGCTTGGGGGCGGTACGGTGAACACTGAAGCTTTCTTT. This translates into CASSLLGGGTVNTEAFF.